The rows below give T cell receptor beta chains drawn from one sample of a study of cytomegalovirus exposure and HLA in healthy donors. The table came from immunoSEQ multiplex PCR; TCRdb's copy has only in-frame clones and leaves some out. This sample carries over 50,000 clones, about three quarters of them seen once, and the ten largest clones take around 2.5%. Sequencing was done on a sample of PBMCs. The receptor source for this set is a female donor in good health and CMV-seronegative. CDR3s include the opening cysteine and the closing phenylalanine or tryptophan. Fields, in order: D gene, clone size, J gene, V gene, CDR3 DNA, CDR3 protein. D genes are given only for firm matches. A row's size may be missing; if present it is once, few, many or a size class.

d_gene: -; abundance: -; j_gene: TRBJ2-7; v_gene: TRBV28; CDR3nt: TGTGCCAGCACTGACCGGGATAACATATACGAGCAGTACTTC; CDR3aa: CASTDRDNIYEQYF
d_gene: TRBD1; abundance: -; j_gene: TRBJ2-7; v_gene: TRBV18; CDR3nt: TGTGCCAGCTCACCGACAGGGTTCGAGCAGTACTTC; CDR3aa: CASSPTGFEQYF
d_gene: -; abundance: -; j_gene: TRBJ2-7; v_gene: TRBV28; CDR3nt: TGTGCCAGCAGTTTAAGGGTACAGGGTTTCTACGAGCAGTACTTC; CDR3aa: CASSLRVQGFYEQYF
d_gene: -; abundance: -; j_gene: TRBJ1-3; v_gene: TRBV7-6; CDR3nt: TGTGCCAGCAGCTCCGCGACAGGCCACTCTGGAAACACCATATATTTT; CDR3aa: CASSSATGHSGNTIYF
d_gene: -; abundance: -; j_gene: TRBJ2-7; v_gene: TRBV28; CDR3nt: TGTGCCAGCAGAACCTCGCTAAATCCAGGAGAGCAGTACTTC; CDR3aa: CASRTSLNPGEQYF
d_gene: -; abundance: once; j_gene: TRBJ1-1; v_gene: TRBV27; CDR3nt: TGTGCCAGCAGTTTGAGGAACACTGAAGCTTTCTTT; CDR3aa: CASSLRNTEAFF
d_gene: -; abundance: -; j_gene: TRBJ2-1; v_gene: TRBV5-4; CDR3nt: TGTGCCAGCGGAGACTGGAACTCCTACAATGAGCAGTTCTTC; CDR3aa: CASGDWNSYNEQFF
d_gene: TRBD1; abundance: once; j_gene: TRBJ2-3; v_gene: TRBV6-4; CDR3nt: TGTGCCAGCAGCCGGACAGGGGGCACAGATACGCAGTATTTT; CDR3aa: CASSRTGGTDTQYF
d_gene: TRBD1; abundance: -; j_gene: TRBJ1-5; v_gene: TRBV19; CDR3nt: TGTGCCAGTAGTATTGACAGGGGACCCAATCAGCCCCAGCATTTT; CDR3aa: CASSIDRGPNQPQHF
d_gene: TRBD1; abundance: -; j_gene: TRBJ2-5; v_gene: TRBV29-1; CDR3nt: TGCAGCGTTGAAGTGGACAGGGGTGCGGGGACCCAGTACTTC; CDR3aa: CSVEVDRGAGTQYF
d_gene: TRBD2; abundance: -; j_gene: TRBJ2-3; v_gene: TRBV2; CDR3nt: TGTGCCAGCACCCCCCCGGGGCTAGCGGGCGGGGATACGCAGTATTTT; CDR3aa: CASTPPGLAGGDTQYF